This T cell receptor beta chain is drawn from a study of T cell repertoires in cytomegalovirus infection. Study-wide background: Both recently identified HLA-C-restricted and well-studied HLA-B-restricted CMV epitopes were used in the study. Public TCR beta signatures provided an indication of both CMV infection and a matching HLA type.

One entry per CDR3 protein results from TCRdb running MiXCR on the reads. This sample has fewer than 1,000,000 distinct CDR3 sequences, with about 33% found just once. This clonotype was found many times. Its target is unknown. The CDR3 totals 16 residues. Unmatched junction bases numbered 5, after V lost 5 bases and J lost 2 bases. Germline assignment: CDR1 SGHVS and CDR2 FQNEAQ. V and J are TRBV7-8 and TRBJ2-5, with 13 nucleotides matching TRBD2. The sequence was obtained from a human donor in good health (CMV status not recorded). Some clones in this sample may be carry-over from other donors' samples. The input for sequencing was cultured CD8+ T cells from PBMCs, taken from culture after CMV antigen stimulation. CDR3 protein: CASSNRLAGGQETQYF. CDR3 nucleotides: TGTGCCAGCAGCAACCGACTAGCGGGGGGACAAGAGACCCAGTACTTC. Based on the CDR3 plus reference TRBV7-8 and TRBJ2-5, the full variable domain is GAGVSQSPRYKVAKRGQDVALRCDPISGHVSLFWYQQALGQGPEFLTYFQNEAQLDKSGLPSDRFFAERPEGSVSTLKIQRTQQEDSAVYLCASSNRLAGGQETQYFGPGTRLLVL.